The rows below give T cell receptor beta chains drawn from one sample of a study of CD8+ T cells in alopecia areata. Assay used: immunoSEQ multiplex PCR; TCRdb lists only in-frame clones, some missing. The repertoire holds 110,000 to 150,000 clones, with less than 75% as singletons. What was sequenced was CD8+ T cells sorted from blood. All receptors derive from a human donor in good health. Both conserved end residues are part of each CDR3. The D gene is left open where the match is weak. A clone size is listed for some rows: how often the clone was seen (once, few, many), or a class if it is expanded.

size	J	length	D	V	CDR3	DNA
once	TRBJ2-2	14	NA	TRBV10-1	CASNEGVNTGELFF	TGCGCCAGCAATGAAGGGGTGAACACCGGGGAGCTGTTTTTT
NA	TRBJ2-5	12	NA	TRBV18	CASSVRGETQYF	TGTGCCAGCTCGGTCCGGGGCGAGACCCAGTACTTC
few	TRBJ2-1	15	TRBD2	TRBV27	CASRHSGSTGNEQFF	TGTGCCAGCAGGCATAGCGGGAGTACGGGAAATGAGCAGTTCTTC
NA	TRBJ1-1	17	NA	TRBV6-1	CAISEEAGGRLIAEAFF	TGTGCCATCAGTGAAGAGGCTGGGGGCAGGTTGATAGCTGAAGCTTTCTTT
NA	TRBJ2-7	11	NA	TRBV29-1	CSVYRGTETEF	TGCAGCGTGTACCGCGGGACAGAGACGGAATTC
NA	TRBJ1-1	11	NA	TRBV29-1	CSGLGGGEAFF	TGCAGCGGCCTTGGGGGGGGTGAAGCTTTCTTT
NA	TRBJ2-1	16	NA	TRBV11-2	CASSLMAGPSYNEQFF	TGTGCCAGCAGCTTAATGGCGGGTCCCTCCTACAATGAGCAGTTCTTC
few	TRBJ2-7	13	NA	TRBV4-1	CASSQGSNYEQYF	TGCGCCAGCAGCCAAGGCTCAAACTACGAGCAGTACTTC
NA	TRBJ2-2	13	NA	TRBV25-1	CANSVTNTGELFF	TGTGCCAACAGTGTCACGAACACCGGGGAGCTGTTTTTT
once	TRBJ2-1	15	TRBD2	TRBV9	CASSETSGMGNGQFF	TGTGCCAGCAGCGAGACTAGCGGGATGGGTAATGGGCAGTTCTTC
NA	TRBJ2-7	12	TRBD1	TRBV2	CARGTGSIEQYF	TGTGCCAGAGGGACAGGGTCGATCGAGCAGTACTTC
few	TRBJ2-2	11	NA	TRBV28	CASSYSGELFF	TGTGCCAGCAGTTACTCCGGGGAGCTGTTTTTT
NA	TRBJ2-6	16	NA	TRBV30	CAWSPPGALGANVLTF	TGTGCCTGGAGTCCACCGGGGGCACTGGGGGCCAACGTCCTGACTTTC
NA	TRBJ2-5	14	NA	TRBV11-2	CASSLDQGRETQYF	TGTGCCAGCAGCTTAGACCAGGGCCGAGAGACCCAGTACTTC
few	TRBJ2-1	14	NA	TRBV6-5	CASSLRESYNEQFF	TGTGCCAGCAGTTTACGGGAGTCCTACAATGAGCAGTTCTTC
few	TRBJ2-2	14	NA	TRBV29-1	CSVSKGLNTGELFF	TGCAGCGTGTCTAAGGGGTTGAACACCGGGGAGCTGTTTTTT
once	TRBJ2-1	13	NA	TRBV6-6	CASRDDSYNEQFF	TGTGCCAGCAGAGACGACAGTTACAATGAGCAGTTCTTC
NA	TRBJ1-1	12	NA	TRBV13	CASREDVTEAFF	TGTGCCAGCAGGGAGGATGTAACTGAAGCTTTCTTT
NA	TRBJ2-1	13	NA	TRBV29-1	CSVVGGTYNEQFF	TGCAGCGTTGTTGGGGGTACCTACAATGAGCAGTTCTTC
NA	TRBJ1-1	13	NA	TRBV4-1	CASSHQLSTEAFF	TGCGCCAGCAGCCACCAGCTTAGCACTGAAGCTTTCTTT
few	TRBJ2-1	18	TRBD2	TRBV10-3	CAISELRLAGAMPTEQFF	TGTGCCATCAGTGAGTTGCGACTAGCGGGGGCAATGCCCACTGAGCAGTTCTTC
NA	TRBJ2-6	17	NA	TRBV7-9	CASSLPKATSGANVLTF	TGTGCCAGCAGCTTACCTAAAGCCACTAGTGGGGCCAACGTCCTGACTTTC
NA	TRBJ1-1	13	NA	TRBV14	CASSQDPGTEAFF	TGTGCCAGCAGCCAAGATCCAGGGACTGAAGCTTTCTTT
once	TRBJ2-3	13	NA	TRBV9	CASSGTYTDTQYF	TGTGCCAGCAGCGGGACTTACACAGATACGCAGTATTTT
NA	TRBJ2-5	11	NA	TRBV7-9	CASRGGETQYF	TGTGCCAGCAGAGGCGGTGAGACCCAGTACTTC
NA	TRBJ2-5	13	NA	TRBV6-5	CASSSGDGETQYF	TGTGCCAGCAGTTCGGGAGATGGGGAGACCCAGTACTTC
NA	TRBJ2-7	13	TRBD2	TRBV29-1	CSVGTSGSYEQYF	TGCAGCGTAGGGACTAGCGGATCCTACGAGCAGTACTTC
NA	TRBJ1-1	14	TRBD1	TRBV2	CASRAGGKNTEAFF	TGTGCCAGCAGGGCAGGGGGGAAGAACACTGAAGCTTTCTTT
NA	TRBJ2-7	14	TRBD1	TRBV13	CASSGRGLDYEQYF	TGTGCCAGCAGCGGCAGGGGGCTGGACTACGAGCAGTACTTC
NA	TRBJ1-1	13	NA	TRBV25-1	CASSERGSLEAFF	TGTGCCAGCAGTGAACGAGGCAGCTTGGAGGCTTTCTTT
NA	TRBJ2-2	13	NA	TRBV27	CASSLSPNGELFF	TGTGCCAGCAGTTTATCGCCGAACGGGGAGCTGTTTTTT
NA	TRBJ2-5	15	NA	TRBV27	CASSAYNGRGETQYF	TGTGCCAGCAGCGCCTATAATGGGAGAGGAGAGACCCAGTACTTC
NA	TRBJ2-1	12	NA	TRBV9	CASSVDRNEQFF	TGTGCCAGCAGCGTAGACCGAAATGAGCAGTTCTTC
NA	TRBJ2-3	15	NA	TRBV4-1	CASSQVRSATDTQYF	TGCGCCAGCAGCCAAGTACGATCAGCCACAGATACGCAGTATTTT
NA	TRBJ2-1	16	NA	TRBV11-2	CASSPDYAREGREQFF	TGTGCCAGCAGCCCAGACTACGCGCGGGAAGGTCGCGAGCAGTTCTTC
NA	TRBJ2-2	12	NA	TRBV29-1	CSGLSNTGELFF	TGCAGCGGGCTTTCGAACACCGGGGAGCTGTTTTTT
NA	TRBJ2-7	11	NA	TRBV18	CASSPAYEQYF	TGTGCCAGCTCACCGGCCTACGAGCAGTACTTC
NA	TRBJ2-1	9	NA	TRBV10-3	CAISHPPLF	TGTGCCATCAGTCACCCTCCGCTCTTC
NA	TRBJ2-7	14	NA	TRBV5-1	CASSLADSSYEQYF	TGCGCCAGCAGCTTGGCGGACAGCTCCTACGAGCAGTACTTC
few	TRBJ1-2	15	TRBD1	TRBV6-4	CASSESGQGNYGYTF	TGTGCCAGCAGTGAGTCGGGACAGGGGAACTATGGCTACACCTTC
few	TRBJ2-3	17	TRBD2	TRBV7-9	CASSLTGLETSTDTQYF	TGTGCCAGCAGCTTAACGGGACTAGAGACTAGCACAGATACGCAGTATTTT
NA	TRBJ2-3	15	NA	TRBV4-2	CASSQEQTTTDTQYF	TGTGCCAGCAGCCAAGAACAGACTACCACAGATACGCAGTATTTT